A single sample gave rise to the 9 T cell receptor beta chains below, sequenced in a study of T cells in women clearing cervical HPV infection. TCRdb's copy holds only in-frame clones and misses some; the assay was immunoSEQ multiplex PCR. This listing includes some 39,000 clones. The specimen was blood buffy coat. The source is a woman aged 18-69 years with a cervical HPV16 infection that either progressed to CIN3+ or cleared (not recorded which).

As for this clone: The read gets to within 3 residues of the CDR3 end, and the germline J gene fills in the rest. The J gene is TRBJ1-1, the V gene TRBV13, with D tentatively TRBD1 (5 bases). This CDR3 spans 13 amino acids. The V end lost 6 bases, the J end lost 7 bases, and 15 bases lay between the germline ends. The germline V gene encodes CDR1 PRHDT and CDR2 FYEKMQ (reference sequence). CDR3 region: CASRSWGLNEAFF. CDR3 bases read: TGTGCCAGCAGAAGTTGGGGCCTAAATGAA.

As concerns this clone: With the read ending 3 residues before the CDR3 end, the germline J gene is used to fill in that end. The identical CDR3 is also encoded by other nucleotide sequences in the sample. The V call is TRBV28, the J call TRBJ1-4; 7 bases fit TRBD1. The V gene end was trimmed by 6 bases and the J gene end by 8 bases; junction bases not matched to a gene: 9. This CDR3 contains 14 residues. In germline, CDR1 is MDHEN, CDR2 SYDVKM. The CDR3 region is CASSLTGLKEKLFF. The CDR3 bases that were read are TGTGCCAGCAGCCTGACAGGGCTCAAAGAAAAA.

In regard to this clone: The read halts 3 residues ahead of the CDR3 end, with the missing end drawn from the germline J gene. V gene TRBV6-2 or TRBV6-3 combines with J gene TRBJ2-7, with a possible D match to TRBD1 (6 bases). The CDR3 runs to 14 residues. V lost 0 bases and J 5 bases, leaving 11 bases between the germline ends. Germline V gene sequence: CDR1 MNHEY, CDR2 SVGEGT. The covered CDR3 bases are TGTGCCAGCAGTTACTCGGGGGCGAGCGACGAG. Translating gives CASSYSGASDE. The full-length CDR3 reads as CASSYSGASDEQYF.

As concerns this clone: The read stops 3 residues short of the end of the CDR3; the missing end is completed from the germline J gene. The rearrangement links TRBV4-2 to TRBJ2-3, with unresolved D. The V gene's germline CDR1 is LGHNA and CDR2 YNFKEQ. CDR3 length: 15 amino acids. The V gene lost 0 bases and the J gene lost 6 bases, with 13 bases spanning the gap. The sequenced CDR3 bases are TGTGCCAGCAGCCAAGAAACTGGCAGGTTTGATACG. Translating it yields CASSQETGRFDT. The complete CDR3 reads CASSQETGRFDTQYF.

The CDR3 sequence is CASSVALLATAEQFF. The part of the CDR3 DNA that was read is TGTGCCAGCAGTGTGGCCCTACTAGCGACGGCTGAG. The chain carries TRBV6-1 and TRBJ2-1, with 7 bases that match TRBD2. From the germline J gene comes the end of the CDR3, since the read stops 3 residues before it. Germline V lookup: CDR1 MNHNS, CDR2 SASEGT. Trimming removed 4 bases from V and 9 bases from J; junction bases left unmatched: 12. The CDR3 spans 15 residues.

The CDR3 loop reads CASDDVETGVTGELFF. The DNA read from the CDR3 is TGTGCCAGTGACGATGTCGAGACAGGGGTTACCGGGGAG. This sequence joins TRBV19 and TRBJ2-2; the match to TRBD1 covers 8 bases. The read ends 3 residues before the CDR3 terminus; that terminus is restored from the germline J gene. The CDR3 sequence is 16 residues long. V was pared by 8 bases and J by 5 bases, with 13 bases of the junction left unmatched. Germline lookup yields CDR1 LNHDA and CDR2 SQIVND (reference sequence).

As regards this clone: The sequenced fragment ends 3 residues before the CDR3 boundary, so the rest is inferred from the germline J gene. V usage is TRBV11-2 and J usage is TRBJ2-5, with 8 bases identical to TRBD2. The CDR3 has 15 amino acids. The V and J ends lost 1 base and 5 bases, in that order; junction bases with no gene match: 6. Germline V gene lookup returns CDR1 SGHAT and CDR2 FQNNGV. The covered CDR3 bases are TGTGCCAGCAGCTTAGGGCGGGGGGCAAGGGAGACC. This codes for CASSLGRGARET. The CDR3 in its entirety is CASSLGRGARETQYF.

A remark on this clone: The CDR3 goes on 3 residues after the read ends, and that part is filled in from the germline J gene. The gene calls are TRBV11-2 and TRBJ2-2, with a possible D match to TRBD1 (6 bases). The CDR3 is made up of 15 amino acids. V was shortened by 1 base and J by 1 base, with 7 bases between the two germline ends. CDR1 and CDR2 (germline): SGHAT, FQNNGV. The covered CDR3 bases are TGTGCCAGCAGCTTAGTGGACAGGAACACCGGGGAG. This gives the protein CASSLVDRNTGE. The whole CDR3 region reads CASSLVDRNTGELFF.

As concerns this clone: The read stops 3 residues short of the end of the CDR3; the missing end is completed from the germline J gene. The V gene is TRBV30, the J gene TRBJ1-2; D perhaps matches TRBD1 (5 bases). The CDR3 totals 14 residues. Trimming took 0 bases from V and 0 from J, leaving 8 bases between them. In germline, CDR1 is GTSNPN, CDR2 SVGIG (reference sequence). CDR3 sequence reads: CAWSVSRANYGYTF. Incomplete CDR3 DNA: TGTGCCTGGAGTGTCAGCAGGGCTAACTATGGC.